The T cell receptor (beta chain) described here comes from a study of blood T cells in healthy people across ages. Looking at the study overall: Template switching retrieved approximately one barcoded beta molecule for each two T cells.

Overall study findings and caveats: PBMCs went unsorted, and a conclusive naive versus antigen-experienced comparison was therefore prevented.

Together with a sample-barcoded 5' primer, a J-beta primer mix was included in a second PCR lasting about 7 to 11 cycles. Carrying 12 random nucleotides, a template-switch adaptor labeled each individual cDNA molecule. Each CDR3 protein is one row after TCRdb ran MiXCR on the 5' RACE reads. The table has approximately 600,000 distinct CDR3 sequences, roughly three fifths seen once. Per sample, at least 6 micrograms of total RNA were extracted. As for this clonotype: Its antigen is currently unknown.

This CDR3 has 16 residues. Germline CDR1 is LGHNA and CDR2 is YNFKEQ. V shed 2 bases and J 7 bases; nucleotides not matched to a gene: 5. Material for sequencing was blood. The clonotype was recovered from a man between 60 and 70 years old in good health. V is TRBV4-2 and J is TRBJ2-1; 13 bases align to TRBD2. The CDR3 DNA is TGTGCCAGCAGCCAATCCGGGACTAGCGGGGCAAATGAGCAGTTCTTC. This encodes CASSQSGTSGANEQFF.